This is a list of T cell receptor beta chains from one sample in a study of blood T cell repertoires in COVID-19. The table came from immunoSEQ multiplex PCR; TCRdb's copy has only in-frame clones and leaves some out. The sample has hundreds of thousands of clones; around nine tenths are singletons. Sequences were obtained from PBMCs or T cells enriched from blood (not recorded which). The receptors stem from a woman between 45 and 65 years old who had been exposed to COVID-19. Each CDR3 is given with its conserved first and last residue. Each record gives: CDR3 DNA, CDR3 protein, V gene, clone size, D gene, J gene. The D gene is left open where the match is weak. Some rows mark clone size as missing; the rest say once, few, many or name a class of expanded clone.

CDR3 DNA: TGTGCCAGCAGCCTGCACGACAGGGGACAGGGCGGGGAGCTGTTTTTT
CDR3 protein: CASSLHDRGQGGELFF
V gene: TRBV7-2
clone size: NA
D gene: TRBD1
J gene: TRBJ2-2

CDR3 DNA: TGTGCCAGCAGCTACACACAGGGGGCGTATGGCTACACCTTC
CDR3 protein: CASSYTQGAYGYTF
V gene: TRBV7-8
clone size: NA
D gene: TRBD1
J gene: TRBJ1-2

CDR3 DNA: TGTGCCAGCAAAGCGGCGGGAACTACCGGGGAGCTGTTTTTT
CDR3 protein: CASKAAGTTGELFF
V gene: TRBV27
clone size: few
D gene: NA
J gene: TRBJ2-2

CDR3 DNA: TGTGCCAGCACCAACGGACAGGGGATTTTCAGGGAAGCTTTCTTT
CDR3 protein: CASTNGQGIFREAFF
V gene: TRBV7-2
clone size: NA
D gene: TRBD1
J gene: TRBJ1-1

CDR3 DNA: TGTGCCAGCAGACTCTCCGGAGGGTTTAGCAATCAGCCCCAGCATTTT
CDR3 protein: CASRLSGGFSNQPQHF
V gene: TRBV28
clone size: NA
D gene: NA
J gene: TRBJ1-5

CDR3 DNA: TGTGCCTGGAAATATAGAGGAAACATTCAGTACTTC
CDR3 protein: CAWKYRGNIQYF
V gene: TRBV30
clone size: few
D gene: NA
J gene: TRBJ2-4

CDR3 DNA: TGCGCCAGCAGCCCCGGTTCAGGGAAGGGTGCCGGGGAGCTGTTTTTT
CDR3 protein: CASSPGSGKGAGELFF
V gene: TRBV4-1
clone size: NA
D gene: NA
J gene: TRBJ2-2

CDR3 DNA: TGTGCAAGTCGCCCAAGCACAGGGGATATGTGCAATCAGCCCCAGCATTTT
CDR3 protein: CASRPSTGDMCNQPQHF
V gene: TRBV12-2
clone size: NA
D gene: NA
J gene: TRBJ1-5

CDR3 DNA: TGTGCCTGGAGCATGAACAGGGGCAATCAGCCCCAGCATTTT
CDR3 protein: CAWSMNRGNQPQHF
V gene: TRBV30
clone size: NA
D gene: NA
J gene: TRBJ1-5

CDR3 DNA: TGCGCCAGCAGCCACGACAGTGCCTACAATGAGCAGTTCTTC
CDR3 protein: CASSHDSAYNEQFF
V gene: TRBV4-1
clone size: NA
D gene: NA
J gene: TRBJ2-1

CDR3 DNA: TGTGCCAGCAGTTCGGGACAGATTTCTTACAATGAGCAGTTCTTC
CDR3 protein: CASSSGQISYNEQFF
V gene: TRBV28
clone size: NA
D gene: TRBD1
J gene: TRBJ2-1

CDR3 DNA: TGTGCCAGCAGTGGAATACCGGGACAGGCTAATGAAAAACTGTTTTTT
CDR3 protein: CASSGIPGQANEKLFF
V gene: TRBV27
clone size: NA
D gene: TRBD1
J gene: TRBJ1-4

CDR3 DNA: TGCTTATATCGGGTAAACTATGGCTACACCTTC
CDR3 protein: CLYRVNYGYTF
V gene: TRBV20-1
clone size: NA
D gene: NA
J gene: TRBJ1-2

CDR3 DNA: TGTGCCAGCAGTCCCGACAGGGCCAAGGCTTCACCCCTCCACTTT
CDR3 protein: CASSPDRAKASPLHF
V gene: TRBV27
clone size: NA
D gene: TRBD1
J gene: TRBJ1-6

CDR3 DNA: TGTGCCAGCAGCCCGGAGGGTGTAAATAGCTATGGCTACACCTTC
CDR3 protein: CASSPEGVNSYGYTF
V gene: TRBV7-2
clone size: once
D gene: NA
J gene: TRBJ1-2

CDR3 DNA: TGTGCCAGCAGTGCCTTCGGGACAGGGGTCAATCAGCCCCAGCATTTT
CDR3 protein: CASSAFGTGVNQPQHF
V gene: TRBV6-1
clone size: NA
D gene: TRBD1
J gene: TRBJ1-5

CDR3 DNA: TGTGCCAGCAGCTTAGTCTCCGGGAACACTGAAGCTTTCTTT
CDR3 protein: CASSLVSGNTEAFF
V gene: TRBV7-8
clone size: NA
D gene: NA
J gene: TRBJ1-1

CDR3 DNA: TGTGCCAGCAGCATAAACAAGCGGGGGGGCTTCAATGAGCAGTTCTTC
CDR3 protein: CASSINKRGGFNEQFF
V gene: TRBV3-1/TRBV3-2
clone size: NA
D gene: TRBD2
J gene: TRBJ2-1

CDR3 DNA: TGCGCCAGCAGCCAAGCCTACTCCCCGGGGGGGGTTGGGAGCACAGATACGCAGTATTTT
CDR3 protein: CASSQAYSPGGVGSTDTQYF
V gene: TRBV4-1
clone size: NA
D gene: TRBD2
J gene: TRBJ2-3

CDR3 DNA: TGTGCCAGCAGTCCTGACGTGAGGCAAGAGACCCAGTACTTC
CDR3 protein: CASSPDVRQETQYF
V gene: TRBV6-5
clone size: NA
D gene: NA
J gene: TRBJ2-5

CDR3 DNA: TGCGCCAGCAGCTTGGCCGACGAGACAGGGCCCTACGAGCAGTACTTC
CDR3 protein: CASSLADETGPYEQYF
V gene: TRBV5-1
clone size: NA
D gene: TRBD1
J gene: TRBJ2-7

CDR3 DNA: TGTGCCAGCAGCTTGACAGGGTCGGACACCATATATTTT
CDR3 protein: CASSLTGSDTIYF
V gene: TRBV6-5
clone size: NA
D gene: TRBD1
J gene: TRBJ1-3

CDR3 DNA: TGTGCCAGTAGTACCGTTGCGGGGGGGCCTCATGAGCAGTTCTTC
CDR3 protein: CASSTVAGGPHEQFF
V gene: TRBV19
clone size: NA
D gene: TRBD2
J gene: TRBJ2-1

CDR3 DNA: TGTGCCAGTAGTCAGTATAGCAATCAGCCCCAGCATTTT
CDR3 protein: CASSQYSNQPQHF
V gene: TRBV19
clone size: few
D gene: NA
J gene: TRBJ1-5